Reported below is one TCR beta chain. This CDR3 has 16 residues. Germline CDR1 and CDR2: KGHDR and SFDVKD. The ends lost 2 bases at V and 6 bases at J; junction bases unmatched: 8. Original handling: Reference gene primer amplification yielded estimated nucleated cell counts. This table comes from immunoSEQ multiplex PCR, and its TCRdb copy is limited to in-frame clones, with some not included. V and J calls and clone size are those listed in that table; D and trimming were worked out from the DNA. The profile shows some 67,000 clones, 79% of them singletons. The source of the sample is a study of blood T cell repertoires in COVID-19.

Sequencing was carried out using peripheral blood. This TCR derives from a woman aged 60-75 years with acute or convalescent COVID-19. V usage is TRBV24-1 and J usage is TRBJ2-1; 8 bases match TRBD2. The CDR3 DNA is TGTGCCACCAGTGATTCCCGGGGGGGTGCCCGCAATGAGCAGTTCTTC. Translated, it gives CATSDSRGGARNEQFF.